Listed below are T cell receptor beta chains from one sample, sequenced in a study of cytomegalovirus exposure and HLA in healthy donors. Sequencing was performed with immunoSEQ multiplex PCR; in TCRdb, only in-frame clones are kept and a portion is missing. The table shows about 99,000 clones, with 10% occurring only once. Sequencing was performed on PBMCs. These receptors originate from a man in his forties in good health and CMV-seropositive. CDR3s include the opening cysteine and the closing phenylalanine or tryptophan. A D gene is named only where the DNA matches it firmly. Expanded clones get a size class; other rows say once, few or many, or leave the size out.

>NA|TRBD1|TRBV29-1|TRBJ2-4
CSVGQGGGNIQYF
TGCAGCGTGGGACAGGGAGGGGGCAACATTCAGTACTTC
>NA|TRBD1|TRBV10-3|TRBJ2-2
CATRRDRPNTGELFF
TGTGCCACCCGCAGGGACAGGCCGAACACCGGGGAGCTGTTTTTT
>NA|NA|TRBV29-1|TRBJ2-2
CSVGGGGTGELFF
TGCAGCGTGGGAGGGGGGGGCACCGGGGAGCTGTTTTTT
>NA|TRBD1|TRBV11-2|TRBJ1-4
CASSLGFWTGRDEKLFF
TGTGCCAGCAGCTTAGGGTTCTGGACAGGGAGGGATGAAAAACTGTTTTTT
>NA|TRBD2|TRBV7-2|TRBJ2-7
CASSLGLAGYEQYF
TGTGCCAGCAGCCTAGGACTAGCGGGTTACGAGCAGTACTTC
>few|TRBD1|TRBV20-1|TRBJ1-5
CSAPTGKPQHF
TGCAGTGCACCGACAGGGAAGCCCCAGCATTTT
>NA|TRBD2|TRBV13|TRBJ2-5
CASSYSDSGTRETQYF
TGTGCCAGCAGCTACTCAGATTCCGGGACTAGAGAGACCCAGTACTTC
>NA|TRBD1|TRBV6-5|TRBJ1-5
CASRKTGQKPQHF
TGTGCCAGCAGGAAGACAGGGCAGAAACCCCAGCATTTT
>few|TRBD2|TRBV2|TRBJ2-7
CASRAGAVEQYF
TGTGCCAGCAGGGCGGGAGCAGTAGAGCAGTACTTC
>NA|NA|TRBV6-6|TRBJ1-4
CASSYPATNEKLFF
TGTGCCAGCAGTTACCCTGCAACTAATGAAAAACTGTTTTTT
>NA|NA|TRBV5-6|TRBJ2-1
CASSTTGNEQFF
TGTGCCAGCAGCACAACAGGGAATGAGCAGTTCTTC
>NA|TRBD2|TRBV6-5|TRBJ2-1
CASSSLAGLFF
TGTGCCAGCAGTAGTTTAGCGGGGCTTTTCTTC
>few|NA|TRBV5-6|TRBJ2-1
CASSKGLEHEQFF
TGTGCCAGCAGCAAGGGACTTGAACATGAGCAGTTCTTC
>few|TRBD2|TRBV6-5|TRBJ2-7
CATLGASGIGEQYF
TGTGCCACCCTAGGGGCTAGCGGGATTGGCGAGCAGTACTTC
>NA|TRBD2|TRBV11-2|TRBJ2-3
CASSLALAGADTQYF
TGTGCCAGCAGCTTAGCCCTAGCGGGAGCAGATACGCAGTATTTT
>NA|NA|TRBV5-6|TRBJ2-4
CASSLSLRVDIQYF
TGTGCCAGCAGCTTGAGTCTCCGGGTGGACATTCAGTACTTC
>NA|NA|TRBV30|TRBJ2-6
CAWSPGGANVLTF
TGTGCCTGGAGCCCGGGTGGGGCCAACGTCCTGACTTTC
>few|NA|TRBV5-5|TRBJ2-2
CASRSPGSGELFF
TGTGCCAGCAGGTCCCCAGGGTCCGGGGAGCTGTTTTTT
>once|TRBD1|TRBV6-5|TRBJ2-7
CASSYAGTGFYEQYF
TGTGCCAGCAGTTACGCCGGGACAGGGTTCTACGAGCAGTACTTC
>few|TRBD1|TRBV30|TRBJ1-5
CAWSPTGKVQPQHF
TGTGCCTGGAGTCCGACAGGGAAAGTTCAGCCCCAGCATTTT
>NA|TRBD2|TRBV19|TRBJ2-2
CASRPGLGRVRSAGELFF
TGTGCCAGTAGACCGGGACTAGGTAGAGTGAGGAGCGCCGGGGAGCTGTTTTTT
>NA|NA|TRBV5-6|TRBJ1-2
CASSLTEGYGYTF
TGTGCCAGCAGCTTGACGGAGGGCTATGGCTACACCTTC
>NA|TRBD2|TRBV5-4|TRBJ2-7
CASSFPGLAGDYEQYF
TGTGCCAGCAGTTTCCCGGGACTAGCGGGAGACTACGAGCAGTACTTC
>few|TRBD2|TRBV9|TRBJ2-2
CASNLAGERTGELFF
TGTGCCAGCAACTTAGCGGGAGAGCGCACCGGGGAGCTGTTTTTT
>few|NA|TRBV7-9|TRBJ2-1
CASSSAGEQFF
TGTGCCAGCAGCTCGGCGGGTGAGCAGTTCTTC
>NA|TRBD2|TRBV7-9|TRBJ2-3
CASSSGLAGETDTQYF
TGTGCCAGCAGCTCCGGGCTAGCGGGAGAAACAGATACGCAGTATTTT
>few|NA|TRBV18|TRBJ1-1
CASSPVRLPAGNTEAFF
TGTGCCAGCTCACCAGTAAGACTTCCAGCGGGAAACACTGAAGCTTTCTTT